The 20 T cell receptor beta chains given below trace back to one sample, sequenced in a study of pediatric ulcerative colitis (dated 2019 in TCRdb). During colonoscopy, one to two pinch biopsies were obtained from the rectum for research purposes. Libraries were prepared through the immunoSEQ multiplex PCR assay. This is the immuneACCESS table as TCRdb keeps it, with only in-frame sequences that have V and J called. A part of the clones is gone; compared with another copy, unresolved V genes explain less than half, and the rest is unexplained. The sample contains 30,000 to 35,000 clones, roughly 81% of them found a single time. Over 0.95% of the sample rests with the top ten. What was sequenced was gut tissue. The receptor set was obtained from a boy aged 10-17 years with mild ulcerative colitis.

V gene TRBV18 combines with J gene TRBJ1-2; 7 bases fit TRBD1. J lost 9 bases, V lost 6 bases, and 7 bases had no gene match. Germline V gives CDR1 KGHSH, CDR2 LQKENI. The CDR3 length is 12 residues. CDR3 coding DNA: TGTGCCAGCTCGGCGGGACAGCAGAGCTACACCTTC. This codes for CASSAGQQSYTF.

This clone was counted only a few times. The rearrangement links TRBV6-1 to TRBJ1-5, with D unclear. Trimming removed 6 bases at V and 5 bases at J, with 8 bases between. This CDR3 spans 12 amino acids. Germline lookup yields CDR1 MNHNS and CDR2 SASEGT. In DNA form, the CDR3 reads TGTGCCAGCAGCCTTGCAGATCAGCCCCAGCATTTT. Amino acids: CASSLADQPQHF.

This clone was seen once. The genes are TRBV6-5 and TRBJ2-5; the D is unclear. The CDR3 totals 15 residues. Trimming cost V 5 bases and J 1 base, with 14 bases left between them. Germline-derived CDR1 and CDR2 are MNHEY and SVGAGI. For the CDR3, the DNA is TGTGCCAGCAGTACGGACCGTCACCCCCAAGAGACCCAGTACTTC. Encoded protein: CASSTDRHPQETQYF.

The chain couples TRBV20-1 to TRBJ2-7; no clear D. The germline V and J ends were trimmed by 6 bases and 1 base, with 7 bases remaining between them. The length of the CDR3 is 11 residues. Germline-derived CDR1 and CDR2 are DFQATT and SNEGSKA (reference sequence). CDR3 coding DNA: TGCAGTGCCGGAGAGTCCTACGAGCAGTACTTC. Its protein is CSAGESYEQYF.

This chain uses TRBV2 with TRBJ2-5; D is possibly TRBD1 (5 bases). This CDR3 is 16 amino acids long. Trimming took 5 bases from V and 4 from J, leaving 20 bases between them. CDR1 is SNHLY, CDR2 FYNNEI, per germline. The CDR3 region is CASSLNPGIRGETQYF. The CDR3 DNA is TGTGCCAGCAGTCTGAATCCAGGGATAAGGGGAGAGACCCAGTACTTC.

The rearrangement uses TRBV5-4 and TRBJ1-2, with 10 bases aligning to TRBD1. The CDR3 totals 15 residues. Unmatched junction bases numbered 5, after V lost 4 bases and J lost 2 bases. The germline gives CDR1 SGHNT, CDR2 YYREEE (reference sequence). CDR3 sequence: CASSIRTGGNYGYTF. CDR3 bases: TGTGCCAGCAGCATTCGGACAGGGGGGAACTATGGCTACACCTTC.

The chain joins TRBV20-1 to TRBJ1-2; D is undetermined. The CDR3 length is 10 residues. Germline assignment: CDR1 DFQATT and CDR2 SNEGSKA (reference sequence). V was clipped by 1 base and J by 9 bases, with 6 bases between them. The CDR3 here is CSARVGSYTF. CDR3 coding DNA: TGCAGTGCTAGAGTAGGGAGCTACACCTTC.

The chain employs TRBV5-1 and TRBJ1-1; D ambiguous. The V gene lost 4 bases and the J gene lost 1 base, with 8 bases spanning the gap. The CDR3 extends over 13 amino acids. CDR1 is SGHRS, CDR2 YFSETQ, per germline. CDR3 residues: CASSDGENTEAFF. The CDR3 DNA reads as TGCGCCAGCAGCGATGGGGAGAACACTGAAGCTTTCTTT.

The table lists this clone with a few counts. This sequence joins TRBV5-4 and TRBJ1-2; D is unclear. The CDR3 runs 16 residues. V lost 2 bases and J lost 0, with 14 bases in between. CDR1 and CDR2 (germline): SGHNT, YYREEE (reference sequence). The CDR3 DNA reads as TGTGCCAGCAGCTTTTCAAGGGTCGGAGCTAACTATGGCTACACCTTC. This codes for CASSFSRVGANYGYTF.

V and J are TRBV6-5 and TRBJ1-2, with D possibly matching TRBD1 (5 bases). This CDR3 comprises 16 residues. From germline, CDR1 is MNHEY and CDR2 SVGAGI. V was pared by 2 bases and J by 7 bases, with 20 bases between. The CDR3 DNA follows: TGTGCCAGCAGTTACGGCGGGGGAGGAGAGTATGTTGGCTACACCTTC. It specifies CASSYGGGGEYVGYTF.

V gene TRBV19 combines with J gene TRBJ1-1; D is undetermined. The CDR3 spans 12 residues. V lost 10 bases and J 1 base, leaving 10 bases between the germline ends. Germline assignment: CDR1 LNHDA and CDR2 SQIVND (reference sequence). The CDR3 loop is CATDTRNTEAFF. In DNA, the CDR3 is TGTGCCACCGATACAAGGAACACTGAAGCTTTCTTT.

The chain uses TRBV6-1 and TRBJ1-1; D is unresolved. The CDR3 runs to 13 residues. V lost 0 bases, J lost 5 bases, and 7 bases lay in between. Looked up from germline, CDR1 is MNHNS and CDR2 is SASEGT. CDR3 loop: CASSEAGVTEAFF. CDR3 in DNA: TGTGCCAGCAGTGAAGCCGGGGTTACTGAAGCTTTCTTT.

The gene calls are TRBV7-6 and TRBJ1-1; unclear D gene. The CDR3 runs to 13 residues. With 6 bases removed from V and 0 bases from J, the gap between germline ends came to 8 bases. Germline lookup yields CDR1 SGHVS and CDR2 FNYEAQ. CDR3 DNA sequence: TGTGCCAGCAGTCGTGAAATGAACACTGAAGCTTTCTTT. This codes for CASSREMNTEAFF.

The J gene is TRBJ2-3, the V gene TRBV7-3; perhaps TRBD1 as D (5 bases). Germline CDR1 SGHTA, CDR2 FQGTGA. The germline V and J ends were trimmed by 0 bases and 4 bases, with 5 bases remaining between them. The CDR3 covers 13 residues. CDR3: CASSLTGPDTQYF. The CDR3 DNA sequence: TGTGCCAGCAGCTTAACGGGGCCAGATACGCAGTATTTT. Filled out from reference TRBV7-3 and TRBJ2-3, the complete variable domain reads GAGVSQTPSNKVTEKGKYVELRCDPISGHTALYWYRQSLGQGPEFLIYFQGTGAADDSGLPNDRFFAVRPEGSVSTLKIQRTERGDSAVYLCASSLTGPDTQYFGPGTRLTVL.

The genes are TRBV9 and TRBJ2-1; D assignment may be TRBD1 or TRBD2 (5 bases each). The V end was cut by 1 base, the J end by 0 bases, with 14 bases between. Germline CDR1 is SGDLS and CDR2 is YYNGEE. CDR3 length equals 17 residues. The CDR3: CASSVSSGPYSYNEQFF. The CDR3 coding sequence is TGTGCCAGCAGCGTAAGCTCGGGACCTTACTCCTACAATGAGCAGTTCTTC.

This clone has more than one count but fewer than ten. The chain uses TRBV27 and TRBJ1-5; TRBD1 matches at 8 bases. The CDR3 length is 15 residues. Germline-derived CDR1 and CDR2 are MNHEY and SMNVEV (reference sequence). V trimming: 5 bases; J trimming: 5 bases; junction bases outside the gene matches: 8. The CDR3 nucleotides read TGTGCCAGCAGTCCCCCGGACAGGGCAGATCAGCCCCAGCATTTT. Its translation: CASSPPDRADQPQHF.

The chain recombines TRBV29-1 with TRBJ2-1; D perhaps matches TRBD1 (5 bases). Germline V CDR1 and CDR2: SQVTM, ANQGSEA. V lost 3 bases and J 11 bases, leaving 17 bases between the germline ends. The CDR3 consists of 13 residues. The CDR3 loop reads CSVDVRAQRQQFF. In DNA form, the CDR3 reads TGCAGCGTTGATGTCAGGGCACAAAGACAGCAGTTCTTC.

The DNA for the CDR3 is TGTGCCACCAGCAGAGACAGGGGGAATGAAAAACTGTTTTTT. This translates into CATSRDRGNEKLFF. The chain couples TRBV15 to TRBJ1-4; the match to TRBD1 covers 7 bases. Germline CDR1 LNHNV, CDR2 YYDKDF (reference sequence). The J segment lost 5 bases and the V segment lost 0 bases, leaving 0 bases of the junction unmatched. The CDR3 is 14 amino acids.

This chain connects TRBV6-4 to TRBJ2-7, with TRBD1 matching 9 bases. Per the germline V gene, CDR1 is MRHNA and CDR2 is SNTAGT. This CDR3 spans 14 amino acids. V lost 3 bases and J lost 5; bases outside the gene matches: 5. The CDR3 is CASSETGGPDEQYF. In nucleotides, the CDR3 is TGTGCCAGCAGTGAAACAGGGGGCCCTGACGAGCAGTACTTC.

This clone has only one observation. The V gene is TRBV2, the J gene TRBJ1-1, with a weak D call TRBD1 (6 bases). Trimming removed 7 bases from V and 2 bases from J, with 17 bases in between. The CDR3 length is 15 residues. The germline V gene encodes CDR1 SNHLY and CDR2 FYNNEI. This CDR3 reads CASTPAPGVNTEAFF. DNA for the CDR3: TGTGCCAGCACCCCGGCCCCAGGGGTCAACACTGAAGCTTTCTTT.